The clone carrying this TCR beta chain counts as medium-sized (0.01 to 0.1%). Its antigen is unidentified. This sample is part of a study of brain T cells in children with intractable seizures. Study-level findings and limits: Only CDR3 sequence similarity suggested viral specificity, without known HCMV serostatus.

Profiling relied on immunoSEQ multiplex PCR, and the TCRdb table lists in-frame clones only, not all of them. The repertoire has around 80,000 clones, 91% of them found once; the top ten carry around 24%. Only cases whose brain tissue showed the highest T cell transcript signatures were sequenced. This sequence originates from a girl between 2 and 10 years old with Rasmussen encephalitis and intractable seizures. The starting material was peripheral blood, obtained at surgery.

The CDR3 sequence: CAWSVGTGPLGEYF. CDR3 in DNA: TGTGCCTGGAGTGTAGGGACAGGACCTCTAGGGGAGTACTTC. This chain joins TRBV30 and TRBJ2-7; 8 nucleotides agree with TRBD1. Germline V CDR1 and CDR2: GTSNPN, SVGIG (reference sequence). The CDR3 totals 14 residues. Trimming at V came to 0 bases and at J to 11 bases, leaving 12 bases not matched to a gene.